The 3 T cell receptor beta chains below all came from one sample that was sequenced in a study of T cells after yellow fever vaccination. TCRdb analysed the 5' RACE reads with MiXCR anew, one entry per CDR3 protein. This sample carries 600,000 to 750,000 distinct CDR3 sequences, 12% of them seen once, and the ten largest clones take under 15%. The sample here was PBMCs, taken on the day of the yellow fever booster vaccination. Receptors originate from a man aged 25-45 years who received the YFV17D yellow fever vaccine.

This clonotype showed up just a few times. CDR3 in amino acids: CASSTTSGGDTGELFF. CDR3 in DNA: TGTGCCAGCAGCACCACTAGCGGGGGGGACACCGGGGAGCTGTTTTTT. This rearrangement joins TRBV11-1 to TRBJ2-2; 13 bases align to TRBD2. The junction had 3 bases not matched to a gene; V was cut back by 5 bases and J by 3 bases. This CDR3 has 16 residues. Germline CDR1 reads SGHAT; CDR2 reads FQDESV (reference sequence).

This clonotype was recorded a few times. The V and J genes are TRBV5-4 and TRBJ2-7, with unresolved D. V lost 0 bases to trimming and J lost 2 bases, with 12 bases between them. The CDR3 spans 15 residues. Germline V gene lookup returns CDR1 SGHNT and CDR2 YYREEE (reference sequence). The CDR3 nucleotides read TGTGCCAGCAGCTTGGGCCAGGTCGGTACCTACGAGCAGTACTTC. Amino acids: CASSLGQVGTYEQYF.

Only a few counts were recorded for this clonotype. The J gene is TRBJ1-3, the V gene TRBV28; weak D call: TRBD1 (5 bases). V lost 6 bases and J 0 bases, leaving 15 bases between the germline ends. The CDR3 consists of 16 residues. The germline gives CDR1 MDHEN, CDR2 SYDVKM. The DNA for the CDR3 is TGTGCCAGCAGCCCGGGAGGGACTTTCTCTGGAAACACCATATATTTT. It codes for CASSPGGTFSGNTIYF.